This passage covers 12 T cell receptor beta chains from one sample sequenced in a study of cytomegalovirus exposure and HLA in healthy donors. The PCR used 60 Vbeta and 13 Jbeta primers. Some clones are missing from TCRdb's copy, which holds only in-frame ones; the method was immunoSEQ multiplex PCR. The sample records more than 85,000 clones, approximately 79% being singletons. Input material: PBMCs. All receptors derive from a man aged 25-45 years in good health and CMV-seropositive.

This clone has a handful of counts. The chain uses TRBV7-9 and TRBJ1-1, with TRBD1 as a possible D gene (5 bases). From germline, CDR1 is SEHNR and CDR2 FQNEAQ (reference sequence). V was cut by 0 bases and J by 4 bases, with 12 bases left in between. This CDR3 is built from 15 residues. The chain's CDR3 is CASSLAGGFGTEAFF. CDR3 sequence (DNA): TGTGCCAGCAGCTTAGCTGGGGGGTTCGGCACTGAAGCTTTCTTT.

The V and J genes are TRBV5-1 and TRBJ2-7, with TRBD2 matching 10 bases. The CDR3 sequence is 17 residues long. Looked up from germline, CDR1 is SGHRS and CDR2 is YFSETQ. V lost 0 bases, J lost 0 bases, and 6 bases stayed unmatched. The CDR3 reads CASSLALAGDFSYEQYF. CDR3 in DNA: TGCGCCAGCAGCTTGGCCCTAGCGGGGGACTTCTCCTACGAGCAGTACTTC.

V and J are TRBV29-1 and TRBJ2-3; 11 nucleotides match TRBD1. The CDR3 runs 13 residues. V shed 6 bases, J shed 5 bases, and the junction held 4 bases outside the gene matches. The germline V gene has CDR1 SQVTM and CDR2 ANQGSEA. CDR3 protein: CSVGQGVGDTQYF. In DNA form, the CDR3 reads TGCAGCGTGGGACAGGGGGTGGGAGATACGCAGTATTTT.

This chain connects TRBV7-9 to TRBJ2-5; tentatively, D is TRBD2 (6 bases). The DNA end favors TRBJ2-7, so the J call may be wrong. Germline V gives CDR1 SEHNR, CDR2 FQNEAQ (reference sequence). The CDR3 sequence is 14 residues long. The DNA of the CDR3 is TGTGCCAGCAGCTTTCGGGGGAACTCCTACGAGCAGTACTTC. Translation gives CASSFRGNSYEQYF.

The chain joins TRBV18 to TRBJ2-7, with 9 bases fitting TRBD1. The V gene end was trimmed by 3 bases and the J gene end by 0 bases; junction bases not matched to a gene: 9. Germline CDR1 reads KGHSH; CDR2 reads LQKENI. This CDR3 is built from 17 residues. Written as DNA, the CDR3 is TGTGCCAGCTCACCCCCTCGGGACAGGGTGGGCTCCTACGAGCAGTACTTC. Translating it yields CASSPPRDRVGSYEQYF.

The gene calls are TRBV9 and TRBJ1-6, with 9 nucleotides matching TRBD1. There are 14 residues in the CDR3. CDR1 and CDR2 from the germline V gene are SGDLS and YYNGEE. The trim removed 3 bases at V and 9 bases at J, leaving 4 bases unmatched. CDR3 amino acids: CASSEQGARSPLHF. The CDR3 nucleotides read TGTGCCAGCAGCGAACAGGGGGCCCGTTCACCCCTCCACTTT.

The rearrangement links TRBV7-9 to TRBJ2-1; 8 bases are shared with TRBD2. The CDR3 runs 15 residues. With V trimmed by 4 bases and J by 2 bases, 4 bases remained unmatched. Germline-derived CDR1 and CDR2 are SEHNR and FQNEAQ (reference sequence). The CDR3 is CASSSYSGAYNEQFF. CDR3 nucleotides: TGTGCCAGCAGCTCTTATAGCGGGGCCTACAATGAGCAGTTCTTC.

This clone has only a few counts. V is TRBV5-4 and J is TRBJ1-2; 9 positions match TRBD1. Germline values: CDR1 SGHNT, CDR2 YYREEE (reference sequence). Unmatched junction bases numbered 15, after V lost 5 bases and J lost 7 bases. The CDR3 has 16 residues. This CDR3 reads CASSPGQGPGMGGYTF. The CDR3 DNA reads TGTGCCAGCAGTCCGGGACAGGGCCCAGGTATGGGTGGCTACACCTTC.

The chain employs TRBV12-5 and TRBJ1-3; D is unresolved. Germline lookup yields CDR1 LGHNT and CDR2 FRNRAP. Trimming cost V 1 base and J 0 bases, with 16 bases left between them. The CDR3 length is 18 residues. Here the CDR3 DNA reads TGTGCTAGTGGTTTGGCGGGAGGTGCCATAAGCTCTGGAAACACCATATATTTT. Translating it yields CASGLAGGAISSGNTIYF.

This sequence joins TRBV7-8 and TRBJ2-3, with 7 nucleotides matching TRBD2. The V gene end was trimmed by 2 bases and the J gene end by 2 bases; junction bases not matched to a gene: 4. CDR1 and CDR2 from the germline V gene are SGHVS and FQNEAQ. This CDR3 region has 15 residues. DNA of the CDR3: TGTGCCAGCAGCTTAAGGCGGGGGATCACAGATACGCAGTATTTT. This gives the protein CASSLRRGITDTQYF.

This sequence joins TRBV7-2 and TRBJ2-7; D call uncertain. The V gene lost 1 base and the J gene lost 3 bases, with 7 bases spanning the gap. The CDR3 is made up of 13 amino acids. Germline V CDR1 and CDR2: SGHTA, FQGNSA. CDR3 region: CASSLDAGYEQYF. CDR3 DNA: TGTGCCAGCAGCTTAGATGCCGGCTACGAGCAGTACTTC.

This chain connects TRBV9 to TRBJ2-7; TRBD1 matches 9 bases. The CDR3 consists of 15 residues. Germline CDR1 reads SGDLS; CDR2 reads YYNGEE. Unmatched junction bases numbered 2, after V lost 0 bases and J lost 1 base. For the CDR3, the DNA is TGTGCCAGCAGCGTAGGTGGGACAGGGTCCTACGAGCAGTACTTC. This encodes CASSVGGTGSYEQYF.